This paragraph reports one TCR beta chain. The CDR3 length is 15 residues. After removal of 5 bases from V and 4 bases from J, the junction contained 5 bases not matched to a gene. CDR1 is LNHDA and CDR2 is SQIVND in the germline V gene (reference sequence). The sample belongs to a study of lymphopenia after photon versus proton radiotherapy. The table came from immunoSEQ multiplex PCR; TCRdb's copy has only in-frame clones and leaves some out. Of tens of thousands of clones listed, approximately 83% are singletons. The rearrangement joins TRBV19 to TRBJ2-3; 11 bases fit TRBD2. Sequences were derived from peripheral blood, sampled from a patient treated with proton-based radiotherapy. This receptor was obtained from a woman in her seventies with pancreatic cancer. The CDR3 reads CASSVLAGGSDTQYF. CDR3 DNA: TGTGCCAGTAGTGTTCTAGCGGGAGGCTCAGATACGCAGTATTTT.